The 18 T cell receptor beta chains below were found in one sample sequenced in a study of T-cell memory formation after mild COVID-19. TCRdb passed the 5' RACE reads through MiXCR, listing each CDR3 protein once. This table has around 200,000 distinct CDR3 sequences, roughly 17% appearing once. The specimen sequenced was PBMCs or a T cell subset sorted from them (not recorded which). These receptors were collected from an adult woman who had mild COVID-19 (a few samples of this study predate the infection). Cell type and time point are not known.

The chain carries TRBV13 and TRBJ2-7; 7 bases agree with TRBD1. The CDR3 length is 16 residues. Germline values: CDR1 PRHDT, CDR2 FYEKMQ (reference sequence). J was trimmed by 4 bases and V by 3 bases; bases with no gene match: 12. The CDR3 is CASSFNRGLAIYEQYF. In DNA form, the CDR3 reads TGTGCCAGCAGCTTCAACAGGGGCTTGGCCATTTACGAGCAGTACTTC.

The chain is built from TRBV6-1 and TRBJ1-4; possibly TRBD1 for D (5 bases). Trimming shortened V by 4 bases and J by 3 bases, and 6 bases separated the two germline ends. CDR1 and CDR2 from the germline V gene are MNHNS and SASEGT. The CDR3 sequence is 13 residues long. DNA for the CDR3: TGTGCCAGCAGTGGACAGCCTAATGAAAAACTGTTTTTT. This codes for CASSGQPNEKLFF.

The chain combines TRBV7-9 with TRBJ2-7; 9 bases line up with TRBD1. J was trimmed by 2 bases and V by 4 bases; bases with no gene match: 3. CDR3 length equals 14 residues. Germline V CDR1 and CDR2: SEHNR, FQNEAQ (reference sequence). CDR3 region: CASSSDRGTYEQYF. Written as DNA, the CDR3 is TGTGCCAGCAGCTCGGACAGGGGAACCTACGAGCAGTACTTC.

DNA for the CDR3: TGCAGTGCACTAGAGGGGGGGACAGGGAACCAGCCCCAGCATTTT. This gives the protein CSALEGGTGNQPQHF. The chain carries TRBV20-1 and TRBJ1-5; 9 bases align to TRBD1. The V gene's germline CDR1 is DFQATT and CDR2 SNEGSKA (reference sequence). The V gene end was trimmed by 6 bases and the J gene end by 7 bases; junction bases not matched to a gene: 13. The CDR3 runs to 15 residues.

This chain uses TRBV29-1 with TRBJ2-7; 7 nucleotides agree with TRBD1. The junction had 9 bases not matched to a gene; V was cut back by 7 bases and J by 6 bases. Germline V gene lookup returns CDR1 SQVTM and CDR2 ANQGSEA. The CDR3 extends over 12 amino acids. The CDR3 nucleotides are TGCAGCGGAGGGGTAGCAGGGGGCGAGCAGTACTTC. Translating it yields CSGGVAGGEQYF.

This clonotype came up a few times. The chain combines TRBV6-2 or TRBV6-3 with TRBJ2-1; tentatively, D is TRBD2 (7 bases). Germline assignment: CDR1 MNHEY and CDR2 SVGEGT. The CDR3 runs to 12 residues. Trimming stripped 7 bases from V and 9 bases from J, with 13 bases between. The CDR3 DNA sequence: TGTGCCAGCACGCTAGGGGGGGGTGAGCAGTTCTTC. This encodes CASTLGGGEQFF.

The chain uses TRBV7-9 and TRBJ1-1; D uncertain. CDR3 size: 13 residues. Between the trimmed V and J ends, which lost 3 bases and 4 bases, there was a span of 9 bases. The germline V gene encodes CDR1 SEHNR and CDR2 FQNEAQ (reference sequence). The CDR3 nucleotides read TGTGCCAGCAGCTTCGCTGTTTCCACTGAAGCTTTCTTT. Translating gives CASSFAVSTEAFF.

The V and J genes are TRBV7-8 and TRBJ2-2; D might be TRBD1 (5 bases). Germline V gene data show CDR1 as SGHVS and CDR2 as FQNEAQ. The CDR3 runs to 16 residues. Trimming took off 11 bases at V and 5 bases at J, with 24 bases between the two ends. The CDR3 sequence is CAALAETAIMTGELFF. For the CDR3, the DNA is TGTGCCGCCCTCGCGGAGACAGCGATCATGACCGGGGAGCTGTTTTTT.

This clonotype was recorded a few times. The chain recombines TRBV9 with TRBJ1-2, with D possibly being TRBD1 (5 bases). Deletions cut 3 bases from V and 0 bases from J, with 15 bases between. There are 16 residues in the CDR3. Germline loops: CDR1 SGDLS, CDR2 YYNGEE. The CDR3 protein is CASSGFGGAANYGYTF. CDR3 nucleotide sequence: TGTGCCAGCAGCGGTTTTGGGGGAGCTGCTAACTATGGCTACACCTTC.

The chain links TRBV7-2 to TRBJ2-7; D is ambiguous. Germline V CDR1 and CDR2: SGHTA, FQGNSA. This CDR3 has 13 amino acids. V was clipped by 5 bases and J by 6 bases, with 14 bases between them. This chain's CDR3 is CASSRSPGGEQYF. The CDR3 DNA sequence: TGTGCCAGCAGCCGTTCGCCGGGTGGCGAGCAGTACTTC.

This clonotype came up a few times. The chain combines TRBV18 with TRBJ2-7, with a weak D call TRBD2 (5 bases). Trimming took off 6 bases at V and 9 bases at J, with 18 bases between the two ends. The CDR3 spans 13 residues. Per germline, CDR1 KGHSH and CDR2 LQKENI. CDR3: CASSVGIKTGQYF. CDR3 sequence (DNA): TGTGCCAGCTCGGTCGGGATAAAGACTGGGCAGTACTTC.

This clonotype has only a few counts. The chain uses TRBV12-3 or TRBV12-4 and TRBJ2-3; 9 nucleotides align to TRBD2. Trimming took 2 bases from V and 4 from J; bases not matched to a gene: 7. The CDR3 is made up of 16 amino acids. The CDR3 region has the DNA TGTGCCAGCAGTTTAAGGGCGGGGGGGCCCGCAGATACGCAGTATTTT. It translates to CASSLRAGGPADTQYF.

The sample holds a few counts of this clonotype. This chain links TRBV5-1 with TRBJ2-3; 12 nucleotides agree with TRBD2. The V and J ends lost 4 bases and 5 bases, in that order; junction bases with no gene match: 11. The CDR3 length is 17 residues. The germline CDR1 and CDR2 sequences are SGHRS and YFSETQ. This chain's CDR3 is CASSPALAGGPGDTQYF. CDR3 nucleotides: TGCGCCAGCAGCCCCGCCCTAGCGGGAGGGCCAGGAGATACGCAGTATTTT. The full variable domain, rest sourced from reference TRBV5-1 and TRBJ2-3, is KAGVTQTPRYLIKTRGQQVTLSCSPISGHRSVSWYQQTPGQGLQFLFEYFSETQRNKGNFPGRFSGRQFSNSRSEMNVSTLELGDSALYLCASSPALAGGPGDTQYFGPGTRLTVL.

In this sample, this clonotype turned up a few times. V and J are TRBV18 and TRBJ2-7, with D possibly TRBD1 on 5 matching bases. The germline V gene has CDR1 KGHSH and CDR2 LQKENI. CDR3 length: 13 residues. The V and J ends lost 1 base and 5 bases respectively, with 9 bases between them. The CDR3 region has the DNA TGTGCCAGCTCACCACAAGTAGGGGACGAGCAGTACTTC. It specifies CASSPQVGDEQYF.

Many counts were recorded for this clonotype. The CDR3 spells CASSPGPTGELFF. CDR3 in DNA: TGTGCCAGCAGCCCGGGCCCCACCGGGGAGCTGTTTTTT. The genes are TRBV4-2 and TRBJ2-2; D call uncertain. The CDR3 runs 13 residues. V dropped 4 bases and J dropped 4 bases, with 7 bases sitting between them. The germline gives CDR1 LGHNA, CDR2 YNFKEQ.

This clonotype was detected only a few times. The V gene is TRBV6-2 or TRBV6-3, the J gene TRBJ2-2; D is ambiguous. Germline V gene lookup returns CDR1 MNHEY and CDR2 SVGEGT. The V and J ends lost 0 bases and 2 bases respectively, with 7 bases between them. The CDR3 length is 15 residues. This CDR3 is CASSYSGVNTGELFF. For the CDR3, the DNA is TGTGCCAGCAGTTACTCAGGAGTAAACACCGGGGAGCTGTTTTTT.

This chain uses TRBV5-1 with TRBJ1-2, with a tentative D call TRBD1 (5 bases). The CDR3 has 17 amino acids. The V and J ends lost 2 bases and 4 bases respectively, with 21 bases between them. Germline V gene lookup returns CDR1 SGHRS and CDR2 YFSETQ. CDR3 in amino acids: CASSFISTGAITYGYTF. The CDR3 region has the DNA TGCGCCAGCAGCTTTATCAGTACAGGAGCTATTACCTATGGCTACACCTTC.

This CDR3 is CASSPGASGGTDTQYF. In DNA form, the CDR3 reads TGCGCCAGCAGCCCTGGGGCCAGCGGGGGGACAGATACGCAGTATTTT. J is TRBJ2-3 and V is TRBV5-1, with TRBD2 matching 9 bases. Germline loops: CDR1 SGHRS, CDR2 YFSETQ. Trimming at V came to 4 bases and at J to 3 bases, leaving 9 bases not matched to a gene. The CDR3 covers 16 residues.